This TCR beta chain is from a study of cytomegalovirus exposure and HLA in healthy donors. Study-wide results and caveats: Using a false discovery rate of 0.05, a later analysis showed that fewer than 20,000 TCR beta sequences were associated with HLA alleles. The only immune exposure information that was available was CMV serostatus.

A multiplex PCR was run with 60 Vbeta primers and 13 Jbeta primers. The table came from immunoSEQ multiplex PCR; TCRdb's copy has only in-frame clones and leaves some out. The sample shows around 100,000 clones, around three quarters of them seen only once. As to this clone: Its antigen remains unknown.

V lost 0 bases and J lost 8, with 5 bases in between. The CDR3 contains 11 residues. Germline V gene data show CDR1 as SGHRS and CDR2 as YFSETQ. The TCR sequence derives from a man between 25 and 39 years old in good health and CMV-seropositive. V usage is TRBV5-1 and J usage is TRBJ1-2, with no clear D. Sequencing was performed on PBMCs. Here the CDR3 DNA reads TGCGCCAGCAGCTTGGGGGAGGGCTACACCTTC. Translated, it gives CASSLGEGYTF. Using reference TRBV5-1 and TRBJ1-2 for the parts outside the CDR3, the full variable domain is KAGVTQTPRYLIKTRGQQVTLSCSPISGHRSVSWYQQTPGQGLQFLFEYFSETQRNKGNFPGRFSGRQFSNSRSEMNVSTLELGDSALYLCASSLGEGYTFGSGTRLTVV.